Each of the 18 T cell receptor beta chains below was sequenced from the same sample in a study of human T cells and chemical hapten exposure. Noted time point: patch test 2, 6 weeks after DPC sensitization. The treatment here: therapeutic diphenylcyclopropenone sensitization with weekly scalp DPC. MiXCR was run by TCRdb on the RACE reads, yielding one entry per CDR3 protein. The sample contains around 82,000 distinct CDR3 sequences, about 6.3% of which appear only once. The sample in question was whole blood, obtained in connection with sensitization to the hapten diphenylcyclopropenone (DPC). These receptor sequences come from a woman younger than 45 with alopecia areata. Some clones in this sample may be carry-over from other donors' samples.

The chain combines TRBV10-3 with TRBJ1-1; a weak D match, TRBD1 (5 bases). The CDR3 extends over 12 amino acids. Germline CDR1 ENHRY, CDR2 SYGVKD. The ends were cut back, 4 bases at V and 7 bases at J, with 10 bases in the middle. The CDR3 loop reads CAISASGREAFF. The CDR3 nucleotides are TGTGCCATCAGTGCTTCAGGGCGTGAAGCTTTCTTT.

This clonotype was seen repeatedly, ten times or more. The CDR3 sequence: CASSSSTRGMGYTF. In nucleotides, the CDR3 is TGTGCCAGCAGTTCATCTACTCGGGGAATGGGCTACACCTTC. The chain is built from TRBV6-5 and TRBJ1-2; no clear D. The CDR3 contains 14 residues. Looked up from germline, CDR1 is MNHEY and CDR2 is SVGAGI. V was clipped by 4 bases and J by 8 bases, with 17 bases between them.

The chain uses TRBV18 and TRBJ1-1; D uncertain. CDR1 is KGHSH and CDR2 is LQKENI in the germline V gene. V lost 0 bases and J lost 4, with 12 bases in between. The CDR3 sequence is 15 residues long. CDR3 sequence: CASSPPVRTATEAFF. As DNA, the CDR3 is TGTGCCAGCTCACCACCGGTCAGGACGGCCACTGAAGCTTTCTTT.

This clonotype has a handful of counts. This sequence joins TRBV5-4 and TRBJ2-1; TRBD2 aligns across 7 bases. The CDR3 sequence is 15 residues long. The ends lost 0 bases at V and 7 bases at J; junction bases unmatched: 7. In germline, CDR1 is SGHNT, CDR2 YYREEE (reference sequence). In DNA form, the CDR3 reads TGTGCCAGCAGCTTGGCCGGCAGCGGGGCTAATGAGCAGTTCTTC. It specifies CASSLAGSGANEQFF.

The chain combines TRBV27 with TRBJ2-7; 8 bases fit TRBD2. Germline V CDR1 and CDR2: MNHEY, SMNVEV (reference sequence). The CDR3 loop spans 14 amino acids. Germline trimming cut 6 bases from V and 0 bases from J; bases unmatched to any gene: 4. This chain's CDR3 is CASRLAGGSYEQYF. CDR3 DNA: TGTGCCAGCAGACTCGCGGGGGGCTCCTACGAGCAGTACTTC.

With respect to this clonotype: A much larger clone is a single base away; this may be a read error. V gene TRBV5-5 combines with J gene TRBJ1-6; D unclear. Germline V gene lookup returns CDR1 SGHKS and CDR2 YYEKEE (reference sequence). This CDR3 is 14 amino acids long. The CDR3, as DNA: TGTGCCAGCAGCCCAAAAGCGGGAAATTCACCCCTCAACTTT. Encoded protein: CASSPKAGNSPLNF.

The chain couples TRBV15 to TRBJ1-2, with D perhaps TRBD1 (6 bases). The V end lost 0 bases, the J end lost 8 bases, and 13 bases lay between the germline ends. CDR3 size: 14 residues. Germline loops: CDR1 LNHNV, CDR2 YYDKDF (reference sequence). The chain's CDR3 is CATSRDAQGLGYTF. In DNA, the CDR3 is TGTGCCACCAGCAGAGATGCACAGGGTTTGGGCTACACCTTC.

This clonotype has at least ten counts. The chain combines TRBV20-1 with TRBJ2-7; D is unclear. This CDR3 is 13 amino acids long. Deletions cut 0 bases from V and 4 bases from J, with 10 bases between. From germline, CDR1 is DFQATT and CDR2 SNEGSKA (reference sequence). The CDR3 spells CSARDRKPYEQYF. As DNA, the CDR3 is TGCAGTGCTAGAGATAGAAAACCTTACGAGCAGTACTTC.

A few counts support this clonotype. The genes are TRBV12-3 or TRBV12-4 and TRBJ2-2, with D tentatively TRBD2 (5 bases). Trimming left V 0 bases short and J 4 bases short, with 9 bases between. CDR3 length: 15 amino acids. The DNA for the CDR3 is TGTGCCAGCAGTTTAGCAGGGAGTTCCACCGGGGAGCTGTTTTTT. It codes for CASSLAGSSTGELFF.

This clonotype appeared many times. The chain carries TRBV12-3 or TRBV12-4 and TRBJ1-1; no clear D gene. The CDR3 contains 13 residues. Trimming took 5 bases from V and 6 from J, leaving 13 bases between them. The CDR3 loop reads CASSPQAVAEAFF. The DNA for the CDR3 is TGTGCCAGCAGTCCCCAGGCAGTGGCTGAAGCTTTCTTT.

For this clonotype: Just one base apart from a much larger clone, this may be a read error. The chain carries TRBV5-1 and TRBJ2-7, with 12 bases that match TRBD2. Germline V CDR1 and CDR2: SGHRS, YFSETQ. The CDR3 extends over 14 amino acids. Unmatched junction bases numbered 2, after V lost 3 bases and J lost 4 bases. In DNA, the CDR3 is TGCGCCAGCAGCTCGACTAGCGGGAGATACGAGCAGTACTTC. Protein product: CASSSTSGRYEQYF.

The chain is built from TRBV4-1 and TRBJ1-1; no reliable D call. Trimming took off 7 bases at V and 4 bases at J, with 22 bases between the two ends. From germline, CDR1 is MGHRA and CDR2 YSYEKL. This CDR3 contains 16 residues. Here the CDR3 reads CASTETHLAAPTEAFF. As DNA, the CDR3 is TGCGCCAGCACGGAAACACATCTAGCAGCACCCACTGAAGCTTTCTTT.

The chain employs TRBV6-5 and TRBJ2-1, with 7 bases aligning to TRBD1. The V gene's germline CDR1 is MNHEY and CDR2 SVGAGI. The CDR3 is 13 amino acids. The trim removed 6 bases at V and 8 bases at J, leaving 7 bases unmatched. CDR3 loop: CASRIQGLDEQFF. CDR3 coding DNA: TGTGCCAGCAGAATACAGGGGTTGGATGAGCAGTTCTTC.

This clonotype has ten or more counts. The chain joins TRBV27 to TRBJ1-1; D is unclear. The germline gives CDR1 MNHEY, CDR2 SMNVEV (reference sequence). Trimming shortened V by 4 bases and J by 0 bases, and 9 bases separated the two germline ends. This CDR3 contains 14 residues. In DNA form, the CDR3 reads TGTGCCAGCAGTTCGGAACATTTGAACACTGAAGCTTTCTTT. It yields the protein CASSSEHLNTEAFF.

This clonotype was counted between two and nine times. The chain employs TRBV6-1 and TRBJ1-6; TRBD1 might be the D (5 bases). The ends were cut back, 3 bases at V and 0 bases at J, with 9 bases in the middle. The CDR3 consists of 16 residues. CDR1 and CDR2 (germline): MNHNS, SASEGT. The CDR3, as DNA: TGTGCCAGCAGTGATCCGACAGTCTCCTATAATTCACCCCTCCACTTT. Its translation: CASSDPTVSYNSPLHF.

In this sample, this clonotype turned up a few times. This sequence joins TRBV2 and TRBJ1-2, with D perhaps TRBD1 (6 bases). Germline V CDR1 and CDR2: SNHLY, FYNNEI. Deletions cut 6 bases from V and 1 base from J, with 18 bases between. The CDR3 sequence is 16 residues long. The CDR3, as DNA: TGTGCCAGCAGGACGGGGGCTGGCAGGGTTAACTATGGCTACACCTTC. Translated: CASRTGAGRVNYGYTF.

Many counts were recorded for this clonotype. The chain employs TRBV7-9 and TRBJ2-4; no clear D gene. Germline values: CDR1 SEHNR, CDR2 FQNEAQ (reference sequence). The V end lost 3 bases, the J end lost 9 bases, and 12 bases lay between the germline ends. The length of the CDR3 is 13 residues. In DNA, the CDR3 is TGTGCCAGCAGCTTCGATTTGTTGGGCATTCAGTACTTC. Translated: CASSFDLLGIQYF. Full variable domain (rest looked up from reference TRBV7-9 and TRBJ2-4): DTGVSQNPRHKITKRGQNVTFRCDPISEHNRLYWYRQTLGQGPEFLTYFQNEAQLEKSRLLSDRFSAERPKGSFSTLEIQRTEQGDSAMYLCASSFDLLGIQYFGAGTRLSVL.

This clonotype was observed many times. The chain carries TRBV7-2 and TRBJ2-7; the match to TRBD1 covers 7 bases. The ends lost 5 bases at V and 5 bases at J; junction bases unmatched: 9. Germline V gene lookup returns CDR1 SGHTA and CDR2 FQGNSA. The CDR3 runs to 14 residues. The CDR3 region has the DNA TGTGCCAGCAGCGCACGACAGGGTAGGAACGAGCAGTACTTC. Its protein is CASSARQGRNEQYF.